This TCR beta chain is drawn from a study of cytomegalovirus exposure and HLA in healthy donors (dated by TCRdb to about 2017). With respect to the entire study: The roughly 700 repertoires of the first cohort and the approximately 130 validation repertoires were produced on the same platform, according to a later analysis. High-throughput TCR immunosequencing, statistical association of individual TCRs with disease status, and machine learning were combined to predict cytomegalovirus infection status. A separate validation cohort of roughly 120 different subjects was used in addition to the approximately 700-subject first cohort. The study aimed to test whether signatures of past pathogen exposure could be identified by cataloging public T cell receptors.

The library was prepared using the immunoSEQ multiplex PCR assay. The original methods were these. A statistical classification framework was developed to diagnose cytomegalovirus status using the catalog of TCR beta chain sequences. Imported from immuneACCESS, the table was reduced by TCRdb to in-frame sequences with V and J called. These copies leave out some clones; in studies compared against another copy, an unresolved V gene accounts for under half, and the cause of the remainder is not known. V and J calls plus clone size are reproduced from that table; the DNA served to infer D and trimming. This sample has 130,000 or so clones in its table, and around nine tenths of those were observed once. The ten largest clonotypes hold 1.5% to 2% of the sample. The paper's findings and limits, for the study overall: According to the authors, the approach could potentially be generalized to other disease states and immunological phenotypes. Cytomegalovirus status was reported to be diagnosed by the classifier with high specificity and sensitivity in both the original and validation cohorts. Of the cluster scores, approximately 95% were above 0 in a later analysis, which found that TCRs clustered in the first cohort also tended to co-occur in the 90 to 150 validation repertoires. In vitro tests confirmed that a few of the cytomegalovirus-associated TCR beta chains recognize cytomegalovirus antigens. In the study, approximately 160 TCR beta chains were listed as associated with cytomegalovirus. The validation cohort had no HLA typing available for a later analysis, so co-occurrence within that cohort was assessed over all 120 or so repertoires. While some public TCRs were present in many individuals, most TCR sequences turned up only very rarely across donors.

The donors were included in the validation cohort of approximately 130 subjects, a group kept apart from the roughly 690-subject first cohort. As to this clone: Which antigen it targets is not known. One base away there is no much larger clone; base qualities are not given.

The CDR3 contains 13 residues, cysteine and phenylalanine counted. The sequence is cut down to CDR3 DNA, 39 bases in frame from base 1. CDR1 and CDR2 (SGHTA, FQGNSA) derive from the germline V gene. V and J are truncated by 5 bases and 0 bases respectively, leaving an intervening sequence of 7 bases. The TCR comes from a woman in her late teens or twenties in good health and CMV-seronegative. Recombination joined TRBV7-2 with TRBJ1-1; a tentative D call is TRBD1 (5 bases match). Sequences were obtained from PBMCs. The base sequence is TGTGCCAGCAGCCGACAGCTGAACACTGAAGCTTTCTTT. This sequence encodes CASSRQLNTEAFF.